These T cell receptor beta chains were read from a single sample in a study of cytomegalovirus exposure and HLA in healthy donors. Generated by immunoSEQ multiplex PCR, the TCRdb table keeps only in-frame clones and is missing some. The data show some 220,000 clones, roughly 90% seen once. The sample taken for sequencing was PBMCs. These receptors all come from a woman under 30 in good health and CMV-seronegative. CDR3s include the opening cysteine and the closing phenylalanine or tryptophan. A D gene is named only where the DNA matches it firmly. Not every row has a clone size; where given, it reads once, few, many or a size class.

J | D | V | size | CDR3 | DNA
TRBJ2-3 | . | TRBV7-6 | . | CASSLGAVADTQYF | TGTGCCAGCAGCTTAGGGGCAGTCGCAGATACGCAGTATTTT
TRBJ2-3 | . | TRBV6-5 | . | CASSLQGEDTQYF | TGTGCCAGCAGTTTGCAGGGCGAAGATACGCAGTATTTT
TRBJ1-1 | TRBD1 | TRBV5-1 | . | CASSSRTGGIEAFF | TGCGCCAGCAGCTCAAGGACAGGAGGGATTGAAGCTTTCTTT
TRBJ2-1 | TRBD2 | TRBV10-2 | once | CASSDFAGDNEQFF | TGCGCCAGCAGTGATTTCGCGGGGGATAATGAGCAGTTCTTC
TRBJ1-1 | . | TRBV16 | . | CASSQSAVNTEAFF | TGTGCCAGCAGCCAATCTGCGGTGAACACTGAAGCTTTCTTT
TRBJ2-3 | TRBD1 | TRBV7-8 | . | CASSRQGFTQYF | TGTGCCAGCAGCCGACAGGGATTTACGCAGTATTTT
TRBJ2-3 | TRBD1 | TRBV5-4 | once | CASSLPLQGDTQYF | TGTGCCAGCAGCTTGCCCCTACAGGGGGATACGCAGTATTTT
TRBJ2-5 | TRBD2 | TRBV5-4 | . | CASSLSGRYQETQYF | TGTGCCAGCAGCTTGAGCGGGAGGTACCAAGAGACCCAGTACTTC
TRBJ1-2 | . | TRBV7-2 | . | CASSLAGLNYGYTF | TGTGCCAGCAGCTTAGCGGGCCTAAACTATGGCTACACCTTC
TRBJ2-7 | . | TRBV4-2 | . | CASSQVSVSYEQYF | TGTGCCAGCAGCCAAGTTAGCGTCTCCTACGAGCAGTACTTC
TRBJ2-1 | TRBD2 | TRBV11-3 | few | CASTHGTSGRNNEQFF | TGTGCCAGCACCCATGGGACTAGCGGGAGAAACAATGAGCAGTTCTTC
TRBJ2-3 | TRBD2 | TRBV27 | . | CASRLAGEGYTQYF | TGTGCCAGCAGACTAGCGGGAGAGGGATATACGCAGTATTTT
TRBJ1-1 | . | TRBV14 | few | CASSHQTGPYGEAFF | TGTGCCAGCAGCCATCAAACAGGGCCATACGGTGAAGCTTTCTTT
TRBJ2-7 | TRBD2 | TRBV30 | . | CAWRLLFLLAGGYEQYF | TGTGCCTGGAGACTCCTCTTTTTACTAGCGGGAGGCTACGAGCAGTACTTC
TRBJ2-7 | TRBD2 | TRBV5-4 | . | CASSLAGSGGAPYEQYF | TGTGCCAGCAGCTTGGCCGGGAGCGGGGGGGCCCCCTACGAGCAGTACTTC
TRBJ2-7 | . | TRBV7-8 | . | CASSPWARGQYF | TGTGCCAGCTCCCCGTGGGCCCGGGGGCAGTACTTC
TRBJ1-1 | . | TRBV5-1 | few | CASSLETAAAQNTEAFF | TGCGCCAGCAGCTTGGAGACCGCTGCGGCCCAGAACACTGAAGCTTTCTTT
TRBJ1-3 | . | TRBV9 | . | CASSSKTEPSGNTIYF | TGTGCCAGCAGCAGCAAAACAGAACCCTCTGGAAACACCATATATTTT
TRBJ1-1 | TRBD1 | TRBV7-6 | . | CASSSVTKDRGSRAFF | TGTGCCAGCAGCTCAGTCACCAAGGACAGGGGGAGTCGAGCTTTCTTT
TRBJ2-4 | . | TRBV6-5 | . | CASSSGLAKNIQYF | TGTGCCAGCAGTTCCGGACTAGCCAAAAACATTCAGTACTTC
TRBJ1-3 | . | TRBV4-3 | . | CASSHVRSGSYGNTIYF | TGCGCCAGCAGCCACGTCCGGTCGGGGAGTTACGGAAACACCATATATTTT
TRBJ2-3 | TRBD2 | TRBV5-4 | . | CASSWSSGPSTDTQYF | TGTGCCAGCAGCTGGTCTAGCGGGCCAAGCACAGATACGCAGTATTTT
TRBJ1-5 | TRBD1 | TRBV9 | . | CASSVGDSNQPQHF | TGTGCCAGCAGCGTTGGGGACAGTAATCAGCCCCAGCATTTT
TRBJ1-2 | . | TRBV28 | many | CASSGSYGYTF | TGTGCCAGCAGTGGTAGCTATGGCTACACCTTC
TRBJ2-7 | . | TRBV5-1 | once | CASSLNRVGEQYF | TGCGCCAGCAGCCTAAACAGGGTCGGAGAGCAGTACTTC
TRBJ1-1 | . | TRBV11-2 | . | CASSYSPGGDTEAFF | TGTGCCAGCAGCTACTCCCCGGGGGGGGACACTGAAGCTTTCTTT
TRBJ1-1 | . | TRBV7-2 | . | CASSLYGGLNTEAFF | TGTGCCAGCAGCTTATATGGGGGCCTGAACACTGAAGCTTTCTTT
TRBJ1-2 | TRBD1 | TRBV4-1 | . | CASSHLTGGGGHHF | TGCGCCAGCAGCCACCTTACAGGGGGCGGGGGCCATCACTTC
TRBJ1-1 | . | TRBV4-1 | . | CASSRIGAVNTEAFF | TGCGCCAGCAGCCGTATTGGGGCGGTGAACACTGAAGCTTTCTTT
TRBJ2-2 | . | TRBV5-1 | . | CASSLIGRELFF | TGCGCCAGCAGCTTGATTGGCCGGGAGCTGTTTTTT
TRBJ2-3 | . | TRBV27 | . | CASRRKGGLGTDTQYF | TGTGCCAGCAGACGGAAAGGGGGTCTGGGCACAGATACGCAGTATTTT